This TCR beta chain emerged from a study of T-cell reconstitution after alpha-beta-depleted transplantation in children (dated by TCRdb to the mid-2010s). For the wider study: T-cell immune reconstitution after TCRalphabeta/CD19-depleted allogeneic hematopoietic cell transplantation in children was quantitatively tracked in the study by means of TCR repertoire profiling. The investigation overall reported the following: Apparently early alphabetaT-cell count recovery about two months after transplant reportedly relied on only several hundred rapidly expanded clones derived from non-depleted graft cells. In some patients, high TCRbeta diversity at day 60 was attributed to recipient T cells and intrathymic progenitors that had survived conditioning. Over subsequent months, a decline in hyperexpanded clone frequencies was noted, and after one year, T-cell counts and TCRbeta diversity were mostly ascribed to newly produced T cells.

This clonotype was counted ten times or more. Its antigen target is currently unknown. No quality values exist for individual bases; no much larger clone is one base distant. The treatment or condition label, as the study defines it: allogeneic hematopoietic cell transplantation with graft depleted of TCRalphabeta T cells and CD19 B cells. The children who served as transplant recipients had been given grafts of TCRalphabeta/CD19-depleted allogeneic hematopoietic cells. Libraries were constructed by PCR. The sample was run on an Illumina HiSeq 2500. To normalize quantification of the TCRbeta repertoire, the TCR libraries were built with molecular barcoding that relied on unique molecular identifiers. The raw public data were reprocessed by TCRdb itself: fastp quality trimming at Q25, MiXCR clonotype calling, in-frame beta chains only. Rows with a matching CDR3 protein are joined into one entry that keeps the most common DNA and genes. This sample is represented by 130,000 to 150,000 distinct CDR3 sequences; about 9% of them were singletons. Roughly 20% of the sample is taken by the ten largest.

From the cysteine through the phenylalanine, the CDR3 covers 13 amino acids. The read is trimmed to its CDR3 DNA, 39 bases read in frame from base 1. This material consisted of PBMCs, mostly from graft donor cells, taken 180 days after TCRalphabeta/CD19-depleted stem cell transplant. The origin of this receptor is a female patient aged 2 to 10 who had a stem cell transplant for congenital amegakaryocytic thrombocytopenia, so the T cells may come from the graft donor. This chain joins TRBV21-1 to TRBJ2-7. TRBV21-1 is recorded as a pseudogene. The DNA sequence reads TGTGCCAGCAGGGATATAGGAACCTACGAGCAGTACTTC. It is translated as CASRDIGTYEQYF.